This T cell receptor (beta chain) was obtained from a study of siplizumab effects on memory and regulatory T cells. General study results and limits: Confirmation that proliferating Tregs from siplizumab cultures had suppressive function was not obtained. Proliferating clones, CD4+ or CD8+, lacked an assignable naive or memory phenotype in roughly 80-96% of cases.

Repertoires were generated with immunoSEQ multiplex PCR, while TCRdb's copy carries only in-frame clones and drops some. There are around 1,200 clones in the sample; roughly 74% occur only once, and approximately 83% lies in the top ten. Germline trimming cut 2 bases from V and 9 bases from J; bases unmatched to any gene: 6. CDR1 is SGDLS, CDR2 YYNGEE, per germline. This CDR3 region has 14 residues. Points on this clone: What it binds is unknown.

The chain recombines TRBV9 with TRBJ2-1, with 9 bases matching TRBD2. The sample taken for sequencing was TEMRA CD8+ T cells sorted from blood. As for subset: unstimulated CD8+ CD45RA+ effector memory T cells. The sequence was obtained from a human donor in good health. CDR3: CASSVAGGWGEQFF. The CDR3 coding sequence is TGTGCCAGCAGCGTTGCGGGAGGGTGGGGTGAGCAGTTCTTC.